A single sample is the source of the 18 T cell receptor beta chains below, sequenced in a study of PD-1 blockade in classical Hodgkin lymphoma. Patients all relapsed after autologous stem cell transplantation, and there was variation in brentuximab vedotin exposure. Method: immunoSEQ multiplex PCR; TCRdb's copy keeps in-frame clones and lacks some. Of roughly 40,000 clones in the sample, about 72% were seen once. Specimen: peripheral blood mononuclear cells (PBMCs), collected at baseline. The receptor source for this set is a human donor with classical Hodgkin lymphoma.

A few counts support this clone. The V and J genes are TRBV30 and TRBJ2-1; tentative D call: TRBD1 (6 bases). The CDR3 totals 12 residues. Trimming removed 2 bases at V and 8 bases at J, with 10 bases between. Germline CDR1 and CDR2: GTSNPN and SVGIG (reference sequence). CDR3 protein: CAWSLQGDEQFF. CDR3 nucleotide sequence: TGTGCCTGGAGTCTACAGGGTGATGAGCAGTTCTTC.

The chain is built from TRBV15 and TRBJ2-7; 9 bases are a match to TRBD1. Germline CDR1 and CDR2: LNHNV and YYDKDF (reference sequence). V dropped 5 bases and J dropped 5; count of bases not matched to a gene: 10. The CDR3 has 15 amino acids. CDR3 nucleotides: TGTGCCACCAGCTCTCCGGGACAGGGTGTCCACGAGCAGTACTTC. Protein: CATSSPGQGVHEQYF.

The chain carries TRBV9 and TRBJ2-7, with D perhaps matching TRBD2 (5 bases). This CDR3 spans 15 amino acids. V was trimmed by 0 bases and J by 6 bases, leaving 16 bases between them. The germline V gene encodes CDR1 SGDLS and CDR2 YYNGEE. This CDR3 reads CASSVEGVAPGEQYF. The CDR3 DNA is TGTGCCAGCAGCGTAGAGGGAGTAGCGCCGGGCGAGCAGTACTTC.

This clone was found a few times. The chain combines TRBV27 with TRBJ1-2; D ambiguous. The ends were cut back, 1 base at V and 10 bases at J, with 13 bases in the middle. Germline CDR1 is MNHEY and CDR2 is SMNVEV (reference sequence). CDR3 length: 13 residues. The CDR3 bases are TGTGCCAGCAGTTTATTTGTGGAGGGAGCCTACACCTTC. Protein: CASSLFVEGAYTF.

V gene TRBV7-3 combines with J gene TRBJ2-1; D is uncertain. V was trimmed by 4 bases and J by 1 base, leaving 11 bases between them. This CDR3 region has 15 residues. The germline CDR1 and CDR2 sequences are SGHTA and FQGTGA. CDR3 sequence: CASSYYGESYNEQFF. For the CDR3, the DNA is TGTGCCAGCAGCTATTACGGAGAGTCCTACAATGAGCAGTTCTTC.

This CDR3 reads CASSVAELADTQYF. CDR3 nucleotide sequence: TGTGCCAGCAGCGTAGCTGAGCTAGCGGATACGCAGTATTTT. The rearrangement joins TRBV9 to TRBJ2-3; D is perhaps TRBD2 (6 bases). The V gene lost 0 bases and the J gene lost 6 bases, with 11 bases spanning the gap. The CDR3 runs to 14 residues. Germline assignment: CDR1 SGDLS and CDR2 YYNGEE.

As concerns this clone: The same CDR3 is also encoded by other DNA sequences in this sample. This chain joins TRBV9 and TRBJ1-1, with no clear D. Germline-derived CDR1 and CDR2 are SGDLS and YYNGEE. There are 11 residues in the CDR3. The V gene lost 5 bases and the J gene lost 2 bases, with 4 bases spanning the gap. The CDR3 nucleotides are TGTGCCAGCAGACCAAACACTGAAGCTTTCTTT. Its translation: CASRPNTEAFF.

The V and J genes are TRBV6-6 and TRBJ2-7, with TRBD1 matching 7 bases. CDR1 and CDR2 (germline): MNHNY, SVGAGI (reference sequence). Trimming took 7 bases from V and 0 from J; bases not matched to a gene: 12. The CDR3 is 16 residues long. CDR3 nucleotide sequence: TGTGCCAGCACCAATCTAGGGGGCCCTAGCTCCTACGAGCAGTACTTC. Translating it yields CASTNLGGPSSYEQYF.

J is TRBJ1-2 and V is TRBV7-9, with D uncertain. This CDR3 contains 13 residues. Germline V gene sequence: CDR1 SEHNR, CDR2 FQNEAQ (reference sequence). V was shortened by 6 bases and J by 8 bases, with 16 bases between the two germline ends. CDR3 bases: TGTGCCAGCAGACCGGAGGACCCTCGAGGCTACACCTTC. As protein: CASRPEDPRGYTF.

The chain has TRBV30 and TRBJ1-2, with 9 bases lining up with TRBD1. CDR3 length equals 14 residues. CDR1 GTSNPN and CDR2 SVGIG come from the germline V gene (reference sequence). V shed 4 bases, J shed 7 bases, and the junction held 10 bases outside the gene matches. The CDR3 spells CAWMFTGGYGGYTF. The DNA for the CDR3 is TGTGCCTGGATGTTTACAGGGGGCTATGGTGGCTACACCTTC.

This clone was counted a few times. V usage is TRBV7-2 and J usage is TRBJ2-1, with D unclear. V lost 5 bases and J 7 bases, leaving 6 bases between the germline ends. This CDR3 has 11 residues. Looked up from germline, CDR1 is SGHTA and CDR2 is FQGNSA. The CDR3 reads CASSLGNEQFF. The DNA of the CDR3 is TGTGCCAGCAGCCTCGGGAATGAGCAGTTCTTC.

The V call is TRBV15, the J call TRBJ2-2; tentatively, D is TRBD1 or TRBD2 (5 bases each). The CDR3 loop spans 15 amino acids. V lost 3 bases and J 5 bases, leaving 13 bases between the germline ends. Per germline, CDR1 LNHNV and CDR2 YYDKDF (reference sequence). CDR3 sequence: CATSRGPEITGELFF. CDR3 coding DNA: TGTGCCACCAGCAGGGGACCCGAAATTACCGGGGAGCTGTTTTTT.

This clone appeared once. Written as DNA, the CDR3 is TGTGCCAGCAGCCCACCCGCGGGAGGGAACTATGGCTACACCTTC. It translates to CASSPPAGGNYGYTF. This rearrangement joins TRBV7-9 to TRBJ1-2; D is uncertain. Trimming removed 5 bases from V and 2 bases from J, with 15 bases in between. Per germline, CDR1 SEHNR and CDR2 FQNEAQ (reference sequence). The CDR3 covers 15 residues.

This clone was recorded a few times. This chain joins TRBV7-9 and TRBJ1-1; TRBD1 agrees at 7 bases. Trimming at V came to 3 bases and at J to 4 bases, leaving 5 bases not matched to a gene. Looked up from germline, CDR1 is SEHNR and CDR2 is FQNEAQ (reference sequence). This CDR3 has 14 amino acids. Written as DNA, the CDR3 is TGTGCCAGCAGCTTGACGACAGGGAGCACTGAAGCTTTCTTT. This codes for CASSLTTGSTEAFF.

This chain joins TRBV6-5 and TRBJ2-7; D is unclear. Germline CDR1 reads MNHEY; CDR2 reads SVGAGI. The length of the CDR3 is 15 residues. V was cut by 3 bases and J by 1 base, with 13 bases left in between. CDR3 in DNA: TGTGCCAGCAGTTATATCGACGGCGAATCCTACGAGCAGTACTTC. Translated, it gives CASSYIDGESYEQYF.

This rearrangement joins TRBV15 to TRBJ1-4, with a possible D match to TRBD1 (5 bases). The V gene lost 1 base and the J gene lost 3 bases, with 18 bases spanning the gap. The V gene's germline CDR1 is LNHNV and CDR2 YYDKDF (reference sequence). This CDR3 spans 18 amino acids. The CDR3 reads CATSRGSLARGANEKLFF. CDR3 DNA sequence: TGTGCCACCAGCAGAGGGTCGCTTGCACGGGGGGCTAATGAAAAACTGTTTTTT.

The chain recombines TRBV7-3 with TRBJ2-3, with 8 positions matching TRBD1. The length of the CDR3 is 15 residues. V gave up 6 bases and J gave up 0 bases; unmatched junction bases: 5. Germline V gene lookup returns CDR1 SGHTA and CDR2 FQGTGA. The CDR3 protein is CASSKWTGSTDTQYF. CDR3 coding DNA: TGTGCCAGCAGTAAATGGACAGGGAGCACAGATACGCAGTATTTT.

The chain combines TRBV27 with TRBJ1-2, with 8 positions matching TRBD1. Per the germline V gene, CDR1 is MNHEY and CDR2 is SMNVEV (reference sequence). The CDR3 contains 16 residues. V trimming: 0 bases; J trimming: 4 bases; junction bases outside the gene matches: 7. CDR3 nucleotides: TGTGCCAGCAGTTTATCGGGGGGGGACAGGCTCTATGGCTACACCTTC. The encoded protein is CASSLSGGDRLYGYTF.